This is a list of T cell receptor beta chains from one sample in a study of blood T cell repertoires in COVID-19. Assay: immunoSEQ multiplex PCR; the TCRdb copy retains only in-frame clones and omits some. This table holds fewer than 350,000 clones, approximately 86% found once. The specimen sequenced was peripheral blood. The receptors stem from a man in his late teens or twenties with active or convalescent COVID-19. The CDR3 runs from the conserved cysteine through the conserved F or W. A D gene is named only where the DNA matches it firmly. Clone size is not always given. Where it is, it says once, few, many or a class for expanded clones.

V	size	D	J	CDR3	DNA
TRBV24-1	.	.	TRBJ2-2	CATSELRTGELFF	TGTGCCACCAGTGAACTCCGGACCGGGGAGCTGTTTTTT
TRBV3-1/TRBV3-2	.	TRBD2	TRBJ2-3	CASSQDQRGRGDTQYF	TGTGCCAGCAGCCAAGATCAGCGGGGGCGGGGGGATACGCAGTATTTT
TRBV6-6	few	TRBD1	TRBJ1-5	CASGFDRAQEPQHF	TGTGCCAGCGGGTTCGACAGGGCCCAGGAGCCCCAGCATTTT
TRBV6-1	.	.	TRBJ1-2	CASSEPPYGYTF	TGTGCCAGCAGTGAACCTCCCTATGGCTACACCTTC
TRBV7-9	.	TRBD2	TRBJ2-3	CASSLGAGGPPDTQYF	TGTGCCAGCAGCTTAGGGGCGGGGGGGCCCCCAGATACGCAGTATTTT
TRBV9	.	.	TRBJ2-1	CASSLKGGLRDNEQFF	TGTGCCAGCAGCCTCAAGGGGGGACTAAGGGACAATGAGCAGTTCTTC
TRBV4-1	.	TRBD2	TRBJ2-5	CASSQDRSGGAKTQYF	TGCGCCAGCAGCCAAGATCGAAGCGGGGGGGCGAAGACCCAGTACTTC
TRBV11-2	.	.	TRBJ1-1	CASSFMSLSIAEAFF	TGTGCCAGCAGCTTTATGTCTTTGAGCATCGCTGAAGCTTTCTTT
TRBV7-2	.	TRBD1	TRBJ1-4	CASSQGQGGEKLFF	TGTGCCAGCAGCCAAGGACAGGGTGGTGAAAAACTGTTTTTT
TRBV11-2	.	.	TRBJ1-2	CASSYGRYGSTF	TGTGCCAGCAGCTATGGGCGCTATGGCTCCACCTTC
TRBV9	.	.	TRBJ2-3	CASSGGDSTDTQYF	TGTGCCAGCAGCGGAGGAGATAGCACAGATACGCAGTATTTT
TRBV11-2	.	.	TRBJ1-1	CASSYPRVNTEAFF	TGTGCCAGCAGCTACCCCAGGGTTAACACTGAAGCTTTCTTT
TRBV7-9	.	.	TRBJ1-2	CASSSSDSYYGYTF	TGTGCCAGCAGCTCGTCGGACAGCTACTATGGCTACACCTTC
TRBV3-1/TRBV3-2	.	.	TRBJ1-4	CASSSDGKGVEKLFF	TGTGCCAGCAGTTCGGATGGGAAGGGGGTTGAAAAACTGTTTTTT
TRBV2	.	TRBD1	TRBJ2-2	CASRAGQGATGELFF	TGTGCCAGCAGGGCGGGACAGGGTGCCACCGGGGAGCTGTTTTTT
TRBV4-1	.	.	TRBJ2-5	CASSRLVGETQYF	TGCGCCAGCTCCCGGCTAGTCGGCGAGACCCAGTACTTC
TRBV2	.	TRBD1	TRBJ1-2	CASAGGLGYGYTF	TGTGCCAGCGCAGGGGGTTTGGGGTATGGCTACACCTTC
TRBV18	.	TRBD2	TRBJ2-1	CASSPPGLVQTGEQFF	TGTGCCAGCTCACCTCCGGGACTAGTACAAACTGGGGAGCAGTTCTTC
TRBV5-1	.	TRBD1	TRBJ1-4	CASSFGQGASEKLFF	TGCGCCAGCAGCTTCGGACAGGGGGCTAGTGAAAAACTGTTTTTT
TRBV2	.	.	TRBJ1-1	CASSLESTEAFF	TGTGCCAGCAGCTTAGAGAGCACTGAAGCTTTCTTT
TRBV6-5	.	.	TRBJ1-3	CASSYSGIQGLGTIYF	TGTGCCAGCAGTTACTCGGGTATCCAGGGCCTAGGCACCATATATTTT
TRBV7-9	.	.	TRBJ1-5	CASSFGVSNQPQHF	TGTGCCAGCAGCTTCGGGGTCAGCAATCAGCCCCAGCATTTT
TRBV6-1	.	.	TRBJ2-5	CASSARNWGPQETQYF	TGTGCCAGCAGTGCCCGGAATTGGGGGCCTCAAGAGACCCAGTACTTC
TRBV20-1	.	.	TRBJ1-3	CSASVPGGNTIYF	TGCAGTGCTAGTGTTCCAGGGGGAAACACCATATATTTT
TRBV7-2	few	TRBD2	TRBJ2-1	CASSGLANEQFF	TGTGCCAGCAGCGGACTAGCGAATGAGCAGTTCTTC
TRBV7-9	.	.	TRBJ1-2	CASSFPGSNYGYTF	TGTGCCAGCAGCTTCCCAGGGTCTAACTATGGCTACACCTTC
TRBV7-9	.	.	TRBJ1-3	CASSSGQSSGNTIYF	TGTGCCAGCAGCTCCGGACAGAGCTCTGGAAACACCATATATTTT
TRBV2	.	TRBD2	TRBJ2-3	CALMAGTRADTQYF	TGTGCCCTTATGGCCGGGACTAGAGCAGATACGCAGTATTTT
TRBV12-5	.	.	TRBJ2-7	CASGLAQESPYEQYF	TGTGCTAGTGGTTTGGCACAGGAGTCCCCCTACGAGCAGTACTTC
TRBV25-1	.	TRBD2	TRBJ2-1	CASSEFLGREGNEQFF	TGTGCCAGCAGTGAATTTCTGGGCAGGGAGGGCAATGAGCAGTTCTTC
TRBV24-1	.	TRBD1	TRBJ2-2	CATSDPGQDTGELFF	TGTGCCACCAGTGACCCGGGACAGGACACCGGGGAGCTGTTTTTT
TRBV6-6	.	.	TRBJ1-2	CASGEGVFYYGYTF	TGTGCCAGCGGGGAAGGGGTTTTCTACTATGGCTACACCTTC
TRBV11-2	.	.	TRBJ2-1	CASSLLGANNEQFF	TGTGCCAGCAGCTTGTTAGGGGCGAACAATGAGCAGTTCTTC
TRBV5-4	.	.	TRBJ1-2	CASSLDGVGGYGYTF	TGTGCCAGCAGCTTGGACGGGGTGGGTGGCTATGGCTACACCTTC
TRBV5-6	.	.	TRBJ1-2	CASSFPPEGYGYTF	TGTGCCAGCAGCTTCCCTCCGGAGGGGTATGGCTACACCTTC
TRBV7-9	.	TRBD1	TRBJ1-2	CASGTGRDYTF	TGTGCCAGCGGGACAGGGCGTGACTACACCTTC
TRBV18	.	.	TRBJ2-5	CASSPSTDQETQYF	TGTGCCAGCTCACCAAGCACGGACCAAGAGACCCAGTACTTC
TRBV7-8	.	.	TRBJ1-1	CASSPQGGLGTEAFF	TGTGCCAGCAGCCCCCAGGGAGGACTCGGCACTGAAGCTTTCTTT
TRBV6-1	.	.	TRBJ2-7	CASSEFAGYSYEQYF	TGTGCCAGCAGTGAATTTGCGGGGTACTCCTACGAGCAGTACTTC
TRBV4-2	.	TRBD2	TRBJ2-3	CASSPGAGAGGRGTDTQYF	TGTGCCAGCAGCCCAGGGGCGGGAGCGGGGGGGCGCGGCACAGATACGCAGTATTTT